What follows describes a single T cell receptor (beta chain). Its antigen is still unknown. Sequencing used immunoSEQ version 4 in survey mode. The protocol was immunoSEQ multiplex PCR, while the TCRdb copy is restricted to in-frame clones and leaves out a portion. The repertoire has around 60,000 clones, about four fifths of them found once; the top ten carry roughly 1.8%. The data were taken from a study of persistence of HIV-infected CD4 T cells. Overall study context: Isolated cells were CMV- and HIV-1 Gag-responding CD4+ T cells.

The stimulus was an HIV-1 Gag 15-mer peptide pool, about 1 ug/peptide/mL. Memory cells lacking CD40L and CD69 with high CD45RO were sorted. For at least 4 years, plasma HIV-1 RNA was undetectable (<50 copies/mL). The germline V gene encodes CDR1 SGHDT and CDR2 YYEEEE. The CDR3 extends over 15 amino acids. The V segment lost 4 bases and the J segment 1 base; nucleotides outside the gene matches: 5. Sequenced here: CD4+ T cells sorted from PBMCs after approximately 19-hour stimulation, sampled from a patient who received antiretroviral therapy. The V call is TRBV5-6, the J call TRBJ2-3; 8 bases are a match to TRBD1. The clonotype originates from an adult man with HIV who was CMV-seropositive. CDR3 in amino acids: CASSLGQGGTDTQYF. For the CDR3, the DNA is TGTGCCAGCAGCCTCGGACAGGGAGGCACAGATACGCAGTATTTT. The full variable domain, completed using reference TRBV5-6 and TRBJ2-3, is DAGVTQSPTHLIKTRGQQVTLRCSPKSGHDTVSWYQQALGQGPQFIFQYYEEEERQRGNFPDRFSGHQFPNYSSELNVNALLLGDSALYLCASSLGQGGTDTQYFGPGTRLTVL.